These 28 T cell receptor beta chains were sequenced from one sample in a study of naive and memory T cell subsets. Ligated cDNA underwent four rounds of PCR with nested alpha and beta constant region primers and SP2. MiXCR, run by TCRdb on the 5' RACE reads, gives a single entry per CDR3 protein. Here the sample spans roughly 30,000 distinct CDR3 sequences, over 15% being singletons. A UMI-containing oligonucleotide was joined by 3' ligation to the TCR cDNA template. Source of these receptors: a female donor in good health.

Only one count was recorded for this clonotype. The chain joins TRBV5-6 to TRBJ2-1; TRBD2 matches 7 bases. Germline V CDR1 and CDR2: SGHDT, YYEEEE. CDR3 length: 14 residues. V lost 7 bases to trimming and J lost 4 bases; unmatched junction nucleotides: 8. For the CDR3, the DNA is TGTGCCAGCTTACAAGCGGGGCAATACAATGAGCAGTTCTTC. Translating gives CASLQAGQYNEQFF.

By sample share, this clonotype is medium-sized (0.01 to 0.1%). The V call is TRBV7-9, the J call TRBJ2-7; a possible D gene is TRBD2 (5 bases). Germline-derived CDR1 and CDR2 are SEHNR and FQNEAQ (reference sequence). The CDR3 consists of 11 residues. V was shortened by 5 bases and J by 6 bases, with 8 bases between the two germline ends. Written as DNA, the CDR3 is TGTGCCAGCAGCCCTCTAGCCGAGCAGTACTTC. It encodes CASSPLAEQYF.

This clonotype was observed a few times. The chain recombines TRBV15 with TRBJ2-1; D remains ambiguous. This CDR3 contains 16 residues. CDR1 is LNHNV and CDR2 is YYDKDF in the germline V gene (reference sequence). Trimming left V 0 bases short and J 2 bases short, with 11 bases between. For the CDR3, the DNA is TGTGCCACCAGCAGAGATAGCCCAGCCACCTACAATGAGCAGTTCTTC. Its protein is CATSRDSPATYNEQFF.

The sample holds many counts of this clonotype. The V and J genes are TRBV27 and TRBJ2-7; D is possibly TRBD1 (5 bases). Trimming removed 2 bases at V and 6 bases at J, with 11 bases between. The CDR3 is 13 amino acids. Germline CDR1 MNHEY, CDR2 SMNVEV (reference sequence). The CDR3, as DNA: TGTGCCAGCAGTTTACAGGGCATCGGCGAGCAGTACTTC. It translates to CASSLQGIGEQYF.

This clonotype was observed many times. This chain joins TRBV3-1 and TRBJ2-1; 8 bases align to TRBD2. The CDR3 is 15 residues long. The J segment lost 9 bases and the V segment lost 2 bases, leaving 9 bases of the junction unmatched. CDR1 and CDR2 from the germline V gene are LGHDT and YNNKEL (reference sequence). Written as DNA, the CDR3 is TGTGCCAGCAGCCAATACGGGGGGGCGAGAAGTGAGCAGTTCTTC. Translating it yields CASSQYGGARSEQFF.

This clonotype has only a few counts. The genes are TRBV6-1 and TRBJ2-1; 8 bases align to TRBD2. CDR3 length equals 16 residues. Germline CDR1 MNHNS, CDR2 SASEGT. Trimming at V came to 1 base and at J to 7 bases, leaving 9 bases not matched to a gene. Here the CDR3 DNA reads TGTGCCAGCAGTGAAGACCCGGGGGGGCCGATGAATGAGCAGTTCTTC. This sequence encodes CASSEDPGGPMNEQFF.

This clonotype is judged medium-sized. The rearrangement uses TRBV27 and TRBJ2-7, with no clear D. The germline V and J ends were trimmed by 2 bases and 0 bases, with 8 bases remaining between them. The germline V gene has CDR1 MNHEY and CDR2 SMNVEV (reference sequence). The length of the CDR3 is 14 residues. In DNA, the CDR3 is TGTGCCAGCAGTTTAAGTGGAGCCTCCTACGAGCAGTACTTC. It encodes CASSLSGASYEQYF.

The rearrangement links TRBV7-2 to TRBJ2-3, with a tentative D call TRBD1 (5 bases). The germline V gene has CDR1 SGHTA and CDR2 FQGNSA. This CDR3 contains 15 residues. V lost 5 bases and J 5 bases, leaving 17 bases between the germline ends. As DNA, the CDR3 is TGTGCCAGCAGCCGTACACCGGAGCAGGGAGATACGCAGTATTTT. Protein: CASSRTPEQGDTQYF.

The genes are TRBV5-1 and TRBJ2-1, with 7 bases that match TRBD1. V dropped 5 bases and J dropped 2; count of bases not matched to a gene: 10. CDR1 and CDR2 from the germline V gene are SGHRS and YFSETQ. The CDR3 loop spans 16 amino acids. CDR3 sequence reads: CASRHEPGQTYNEQFF. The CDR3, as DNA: TGCGCCAGCAGGCACGAACCGGGACAGACCTACAATGAGCAGTTCTTC. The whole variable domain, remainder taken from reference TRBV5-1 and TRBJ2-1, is KAGVTQTPRYLIKTRGQQVTLSCSPISGHRSVSWYQQTPGQGLQFLFEYFSETQRNKGNFPGRFSGRQFSNSRSEMNVSTLELGDSALYLCASRHEPGQTYNEQFFGPGTRLTVL.

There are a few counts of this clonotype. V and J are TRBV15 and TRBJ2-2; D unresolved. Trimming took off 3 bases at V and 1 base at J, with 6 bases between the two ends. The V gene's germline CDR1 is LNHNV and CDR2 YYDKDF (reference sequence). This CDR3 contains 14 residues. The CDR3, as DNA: TGTGCCACCAGCAGCAGACAGAACACCGGGGAGCTGTTTTTT. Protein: CATSSRQNTGELFF. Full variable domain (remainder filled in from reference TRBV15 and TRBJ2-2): DAMVIQNPRYQVTQFGKPVTLSCSQTLNHNVMYWYQQKSSQAPKLLFHYYDKDFNNEADTPDNFQSRRPNTSFCFLDIRSPGLGDTAMYLCATSSRQNTGELFFGEGSRLTVL.

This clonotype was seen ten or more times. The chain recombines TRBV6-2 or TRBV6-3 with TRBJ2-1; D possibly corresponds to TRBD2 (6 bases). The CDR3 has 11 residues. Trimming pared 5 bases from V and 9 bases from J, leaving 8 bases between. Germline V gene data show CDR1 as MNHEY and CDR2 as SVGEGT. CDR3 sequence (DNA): TGTGCCAGCAGTGATAGCGGTGAGCAGTTCTTC. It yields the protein CASSDSGEQFF.

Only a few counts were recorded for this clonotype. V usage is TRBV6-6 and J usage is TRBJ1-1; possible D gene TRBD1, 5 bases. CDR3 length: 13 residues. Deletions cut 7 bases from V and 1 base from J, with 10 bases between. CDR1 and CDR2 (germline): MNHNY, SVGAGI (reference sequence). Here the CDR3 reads CASTMGGNTEAFF. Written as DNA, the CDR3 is TGTGCCAGCACTATGGGGGGGAACACTGAAGCTTTCTTT.

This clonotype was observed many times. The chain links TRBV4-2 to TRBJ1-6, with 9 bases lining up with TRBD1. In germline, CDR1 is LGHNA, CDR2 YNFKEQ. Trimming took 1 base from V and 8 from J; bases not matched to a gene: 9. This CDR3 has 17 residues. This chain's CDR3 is CASSQGLGQGSYSPLHF. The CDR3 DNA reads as TGTGCCAGCAGCCAAGGCTTGGGACAGGGAAGTTATTCACCCCTCCACTTT.

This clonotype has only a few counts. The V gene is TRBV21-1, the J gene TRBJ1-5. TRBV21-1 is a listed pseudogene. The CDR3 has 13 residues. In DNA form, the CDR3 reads TGTGCCAGCATTCGTGGGAGCAATCAGCCCCAGCATTTT. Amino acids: CASIRGSNQPQHF.

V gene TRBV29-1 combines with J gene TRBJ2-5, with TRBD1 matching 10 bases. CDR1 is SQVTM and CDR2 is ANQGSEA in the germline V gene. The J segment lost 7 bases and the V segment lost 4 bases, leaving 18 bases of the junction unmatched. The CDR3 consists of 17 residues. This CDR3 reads CSVALRSRDRGIGTQYF. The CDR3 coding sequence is TGCAGCGTTGCTCTACGTTCCCGGGACAGGGGAATTGGGACCCAGTACTTC.

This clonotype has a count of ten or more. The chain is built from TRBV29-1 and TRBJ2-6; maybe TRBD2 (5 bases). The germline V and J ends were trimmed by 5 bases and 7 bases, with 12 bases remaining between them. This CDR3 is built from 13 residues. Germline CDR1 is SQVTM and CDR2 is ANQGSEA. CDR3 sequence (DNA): TGCAGCGTTCGAGCTCGGGGAGCCAACGTCCTGACTTTC. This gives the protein CSVRARGANVLTF.

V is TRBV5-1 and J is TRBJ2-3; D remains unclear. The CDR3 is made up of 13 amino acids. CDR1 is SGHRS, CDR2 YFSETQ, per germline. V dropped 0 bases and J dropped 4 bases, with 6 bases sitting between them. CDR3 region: CASSLDSADTQYF. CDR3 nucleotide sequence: TGCGCCAGCAGCTTGGATTCGGCAGATACGCAGTATTTT.

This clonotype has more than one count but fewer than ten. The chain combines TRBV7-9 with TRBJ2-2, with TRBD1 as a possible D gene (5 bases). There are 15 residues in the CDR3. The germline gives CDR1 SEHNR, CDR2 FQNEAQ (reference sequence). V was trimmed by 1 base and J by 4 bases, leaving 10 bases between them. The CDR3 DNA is TGTGCCAGCAGCTTAGACGTGGGGCCCACCGGGGAGCTGTTTTTT. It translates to CASSLDVGPTGELFF. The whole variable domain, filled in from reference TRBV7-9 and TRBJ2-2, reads DTGVSQNPRHKITKRGQNVTFRCDPISEHNRLYWYRQTLGQGPEFLTYFQNEAQLEKSRLLSDRFSAERPKGSFSTLEIQRTEQGDSAMYLCASSLDVGPTGELFFGEGSRLTVL.

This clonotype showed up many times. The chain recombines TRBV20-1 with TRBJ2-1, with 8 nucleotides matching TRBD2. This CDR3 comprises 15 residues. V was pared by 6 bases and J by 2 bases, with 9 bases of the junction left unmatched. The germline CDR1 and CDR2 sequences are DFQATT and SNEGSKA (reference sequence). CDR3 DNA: TGCAGTGCAAAACCGGGACTAGACACCTACAATGAGCAGTTCTTC. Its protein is CSAKPGLDTYNEQFF.

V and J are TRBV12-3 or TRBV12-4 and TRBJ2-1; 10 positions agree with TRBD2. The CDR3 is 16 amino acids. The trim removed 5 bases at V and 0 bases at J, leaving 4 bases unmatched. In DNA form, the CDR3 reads TGTGCCAGCAGTCGAGCGGGGGGGAGCTCCTACAATGAGCAGTTCTTC. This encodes CASSRAGGSSYNEQFF.

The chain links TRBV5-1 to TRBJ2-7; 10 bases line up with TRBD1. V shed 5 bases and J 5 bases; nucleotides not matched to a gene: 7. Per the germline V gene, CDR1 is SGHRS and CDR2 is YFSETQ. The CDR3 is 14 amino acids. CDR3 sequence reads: CASRPDRGLDEQYF. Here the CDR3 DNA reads TGCGCCAGCAGGCCTGACAGGGGGCTTGACGAGCAGTACTTC.

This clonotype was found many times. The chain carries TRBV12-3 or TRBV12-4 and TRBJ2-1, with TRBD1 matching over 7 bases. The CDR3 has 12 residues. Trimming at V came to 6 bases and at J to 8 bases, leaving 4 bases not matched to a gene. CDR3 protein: CASSRQGHEQFF. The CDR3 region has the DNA TGTGCCAGCAGCCGACAGGGACATGAGCAGTTCTTC.

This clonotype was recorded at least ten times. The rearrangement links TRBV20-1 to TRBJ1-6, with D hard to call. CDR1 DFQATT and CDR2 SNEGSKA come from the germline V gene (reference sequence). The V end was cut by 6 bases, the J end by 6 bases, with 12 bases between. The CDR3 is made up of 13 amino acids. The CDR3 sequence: CSAAGVSNSPLHF. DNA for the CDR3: TGCAGTGCCGCGGGCGTATCTAATTCACCCCTCCACTTT.

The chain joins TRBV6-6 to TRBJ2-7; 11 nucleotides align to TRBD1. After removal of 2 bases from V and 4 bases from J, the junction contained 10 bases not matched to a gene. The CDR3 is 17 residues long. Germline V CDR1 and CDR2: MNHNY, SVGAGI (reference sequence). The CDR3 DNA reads TGTGCCAGCAGTTACCCTTTAGGGACAGGGGGTGGGTACGAGCAGTACTTC. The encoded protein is CASSYPLGTGGGYEQYF.

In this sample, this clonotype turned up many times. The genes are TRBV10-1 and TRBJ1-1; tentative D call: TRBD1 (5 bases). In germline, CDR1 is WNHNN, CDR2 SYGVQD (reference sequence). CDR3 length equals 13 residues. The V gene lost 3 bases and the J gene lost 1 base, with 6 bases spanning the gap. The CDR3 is CASSETGNTEAFF. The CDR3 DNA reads TGCGCCAGCAGTGAAACAGGGAACACTGAAGCTTTCTTT.

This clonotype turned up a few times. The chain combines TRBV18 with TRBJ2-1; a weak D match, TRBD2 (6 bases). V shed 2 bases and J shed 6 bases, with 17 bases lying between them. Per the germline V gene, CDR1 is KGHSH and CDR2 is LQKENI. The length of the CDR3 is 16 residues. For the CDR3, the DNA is TGTGCCAGCTCACCAAGGGGAAATAGCGGAGTCAATGAGCAGTTCTTC. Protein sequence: CASSPRGNSGVNEQFF.

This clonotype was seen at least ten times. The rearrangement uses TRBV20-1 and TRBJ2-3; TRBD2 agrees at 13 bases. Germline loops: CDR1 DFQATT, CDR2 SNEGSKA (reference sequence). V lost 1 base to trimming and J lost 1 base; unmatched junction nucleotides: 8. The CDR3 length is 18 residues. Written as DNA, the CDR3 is TGCAGTGCTAGAGTTACTAGCGGGGGGGCCACGGGCACAGATACGCAGTATTTT. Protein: CSARVTSGGATGTDTQYF.

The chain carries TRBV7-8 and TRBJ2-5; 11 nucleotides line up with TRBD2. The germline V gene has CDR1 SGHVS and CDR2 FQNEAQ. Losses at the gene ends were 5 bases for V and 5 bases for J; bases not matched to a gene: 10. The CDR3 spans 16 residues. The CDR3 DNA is TGTGCCAGCAGCACGCACCTAGCGGGGGGCGATGAGACCCAGTACTTC. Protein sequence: CASSTHLAGGDETQYF.